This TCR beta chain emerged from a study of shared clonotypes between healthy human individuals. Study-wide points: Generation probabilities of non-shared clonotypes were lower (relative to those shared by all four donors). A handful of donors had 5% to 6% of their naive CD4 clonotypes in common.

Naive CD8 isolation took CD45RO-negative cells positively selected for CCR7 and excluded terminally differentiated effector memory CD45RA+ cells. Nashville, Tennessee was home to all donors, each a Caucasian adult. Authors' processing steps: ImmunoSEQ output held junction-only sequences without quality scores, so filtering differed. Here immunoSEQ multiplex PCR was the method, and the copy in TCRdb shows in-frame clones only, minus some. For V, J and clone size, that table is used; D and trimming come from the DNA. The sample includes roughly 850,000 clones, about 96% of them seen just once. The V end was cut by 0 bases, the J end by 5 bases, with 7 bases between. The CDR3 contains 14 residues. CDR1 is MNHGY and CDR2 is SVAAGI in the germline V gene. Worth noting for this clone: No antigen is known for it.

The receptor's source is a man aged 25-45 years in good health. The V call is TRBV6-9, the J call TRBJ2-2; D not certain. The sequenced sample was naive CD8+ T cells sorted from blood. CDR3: CASSYSNRTGELFF. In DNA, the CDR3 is TGTGCCAGCAGTTATTCGAACAGAACCGGGGAGCTGTTTTTT.